The source of this T cell receptor (beta chain) is a study of blood T cells in healthy people across ages (dated by TCRdb to between 2014 and 2017). Study-wide context: Template switching captured roughly one uniquely barcoded TCR beta cDNA molecule per two T cells in model experiments. Age-related changes in TCR beta repertoire diversity were measured in the study by deep sequencing normalized with unique cDNA molecular identifiers. The donors were split into four age groups: young (average roughly 15 years), middle-aged (roughly 39), aged (62) and long-lived (approximately 80). To avoid experimental bias, donors of different ages were distributed randomly across sequencing lanes. Two additional independent replicas of 1 million unique cDNA reads from the same blood draw were analyzed for two donors (one aged 18 to 29 and one aged 80 or older). Results the study describes overall, beyond this receptor: Total diversity estimates from one million sequenced T cells were considered lower bounds and underestimates. Compared with the aged group, the long-lived group had more naive CD4+ T cells, fewer expanded clones and increased TCR diversity, a pattern suggesting age selection. Because profiling used bulk unsorted PBMCs, naive and antigen-experienced compartments could not be compared conclusively. Observed TCR beta diversity correlated strongly with the percentage of naive T cells measured by flow cytometry. As age increased, observed TCR beta diversity per million T cells dropped in a roughly linear way, and a significant reduction was already evident by age 40. Donor CMV infection status was unknown, potentially confounding age-related changes in expanded clonotypes.

Library generation was performed with 5' RACE. Sequencer: Illumina HiSeq 2500. A second PCR of about 6 to 11 cycles was run with a J-beta primer mix and a sample-barcoded 5' primer. Each TCR beta cDNA molecule received a unique molecular identifier from a template-switch 5' adaptor carrying 12 random nucleotides. Each sample yielded at least 3 million CDR3-containing paired-end reads. First-strand cDNA synthesis was performed from all RNA using the Mint cDNA synthesis kit, with priming by a TRBC-specific oligonucleotide. After uracil-DNA glycosylase treatment, a first 18-cycle PCR used universal primers M1SS and BC2_uni_R on all cDNA. The paper's data handling went like this. Normalization of each sample was performed by random selection of 1 million high-quality reads, each carrying a distinct molecular identifier. Reads sharing molecular identifiers were discarded rather than binned into consensus sequences. MiTCR, set to a Q25 quality threshold and the strictest error-elimination algorithm, was used for CDR3 identification, clonotype clustering and error correction. A nonparametric unseen species model using Euler transformation provided a lower-bound estimate of total TCR beta diversity. Clones were called with MiXCR by TCRdb after fastp trimmed the public reads at Q25, and only in-frame beta chains were retained. Entries are consolidated by CDR3 protein sequence, retaining the most common genes and DNA. These V and J calls derive from TCRdb rather than the authors' analysis. Present in this sample are fewer than 2,000,000 distinct CDR3 sequences, approximately 32% of which were seen just once. Roughly 10% of the sample is in the top ten clones.

Systemically healthy Caucasian individuals from Russia, around 38 in total and aged roughly 6 to 95 years, were included as donors. Each donor gave ten milliliters of peripheral blood, drawn into EDTA-treated Vacutainer tubes. Ficoll-Paque density-gradient centrifugation was used to isolate PBMCs, with at least 6.5 million per sample. Total RNA, at least 6 micrograms per sample, was extracted from PBMCs with Trizol reagent. For every donor, an aliquot of PBMCs went through flow cytometry to measure the percentages of naive CD45RAhigh/CD27high T cells. This clonotype came up a few times. The antigen this receptor binds is unknown. No much larger clone is present one base from it, and per-base qualities are unavailable. CDR1 is given as MDHEN and CDR2 as SYDVKM, both from the germline V gene. The CDR3, cysteine through phenylalanine, is 13 amino acids long. Only the CDR3 DNA stays, 39 bases, in frame from base 1. The trim is 7 bases for V and 4 bases for J, with a gap of 8 bases between the germline ends.

The source of this sequence is a woman in her 30s in good health. Sequencing input: blood. This receptor chain uses TRBV28 and TRBJ2-6; D gene: possibly TRBD2, on 6 matching bases. The CDR3 reads as follows: CASTAGGANVLTF. The DNA sequence is given as TGTGCCAGCACCGCGGGAGGGGCCAACGTCCTGACTTTC. Where the CDR3 stops, the reference TRBV28 and TRBJ2-6 genes take over; the full variable domain is DVKVTQSSRYLVKRTGEKVFLECVQDMDHENMFWYRQDPGLGLRLIYFSYDVKMKEKGDIPEGYSVSREKKERFSLILESASTNQTSMYLCASTAGGANVLTFGAGSRLTVL.